A selection of T cell receptor beta chains follows, all from one sample in a study of T cells in Graves' hyperthyroidism and ophthalmopathy. MiXCR was run by TCRdb on the multiplex PCR reads, yielding one entry per CDR3 protein. Of approximately 370,000 distinct CDR3 sequences in the sample, about a sixth were seen once. Sequenced input: blood. The origin of the receptors is a woman in her thirties with Graves' hyperthyroidism that later progressed to Graves' ophthalmopathy. CDR3s include the opening cysteine and the closing phenylalanine or tryptophan. D genes are given only for firm matches. A clone size is listed for some rows: how often the clone was seen (once, few, many), or a class if it is expanded.

>few|TRBJ1-5|NA|15|TRBV6-1
CASRDRRGSNQPQHF
TGTGCCAGCAGGGATCGCAGAGGTAGCAATCAGCCCCAGCATTTT
>many|TRBJ2-5|TRBD1|19|TRBV12-3/TRBV12-4
CASSLGRGREAIVLETQYF
TGTGCCAGCAGTTTGGGCAGGGGGCGCGAGGCGATCGTGCTGGAGACCCAGTACTTC
>few|TRBJ2-1|NA|14|TRBV5-1
CASSRRVSYNEQFF
TGCGCCAGCAGCCGCAGGGTCTCCTACAATGAGCAGTTCTTC
>many|TRBJ2-7|TRBD2|13|TRBV27
CASSLGLASEQYF
TGTGCCAGCAGTCTAGGACTAGCGAGCGAGCAGTACTTC
>NA|TRBJ2-3|TRBD2|17|TRBV7-9
CASSLGRGRGGTDTQYF
TGTGCCAGCAGCTTAGGTCGCGGGAGAGGGGGCACAGATACGCAGTATTTT
>many|TRBJ2-5|NA|16|TRBV15
CATSGAAILYQETQYF
TGTGCCACCAGCGGGGCCGCAATACTCTACCAAGAGACCCAGTACTTC
>many|TRBJ1-6|TRBD1|14|TRBV6-5
CASSYTGVSTPLHF
TGTGCCAGCAGTTACACAGGGGTTTCGACACCCCTCCACTTT
>few|TRBJ1-2|NA|13|TRBV4-1
CASGGLVSYGYTF
TGCGCCAGCGGGGGACTCGTCAGCTATGGCTACACCTTC
>few|TRBJ2-2|TRBD2|16|TRBV5-5
CASSEPGGKNTGELFF
TGTGCCAGCAGCGAGCCGGGGGGGAAGAACACCGGGGAGCTGTTTTTT
>many|TRBJ1-5|NA|10|TRBV24-1
CAPSTQPQHF
TGTGCCCCCTCCACTCAGCCCCAGCATTTT
>many|TRBJ2-5|TRBD1|13|TRBV20-1
CSAIETGGETQYF
TGCAGTGCTATCGAAACAGGGGGCGAGACCCAGTACTTC
>many|TRBJ2-7|NA|14|TRBV24-1
CATSASGEGSEQYF
TGTGCCACCAGCGCCTCGGGTGAGGGCTCCGAGCAGTACTTC
>many|TRBJ2-1|TRBD2|17|TRBV11-3
CASSPQIGLAGDNEQFF
TGTGCCAGCAGCCCTCAGATCGGACTAGCGGGGGACAATGAGCAGTTCTTC
>few|TRBJ2-5|NA|15|TRBV5-1
CASSLSAGAEKTQYF
TGCGCCAGCAGCTTGTCGGCGGGGGCCGAAAAGACCCAGTACTTC
>NA|TRBJ2-1|TRBD2|17|TRBV11-2
CASSLDSASGSVDEQFF
TGTGCCAGCAGCTTAGATTCCGCTAGCGGGAGTGTCGATGAGCAGTTCTTC
>few|TRBJ1-2|TRBD1|13|TRBV30
CAWSQGGPYGYTF
TGTGCCTGGAGTCAGGGGGGGCCTTATGGCTACACCTTC
>many|TRBJ2-3|NA|18|TRBV14
CASSQDPPLERNTDTQYF
TGTGCCAGCAGCCAAGATCCCCCCTTGGAAAGGAACACAGATACGCAGTATTTT
>many|TRBJ1-2|NA|16|TRBV5-1
CASSRRIGTLNYGYTF
TGCGCCAGCAGCCGGAGAATCGGGACACTTAACTATGGCTACACCTTC
>many|TRBJ1-4|NA|15|TRBV24-1
CATSDSKGINEKLFF
TGTGCCACCAGTGATTCGAAGGGGATTAATGAAAAACTGTTTTTT
>many|TRBJ2-1|TRBD2|20|TRBV2
CASRDRGTSGRSGSYNEQFF
TGTGCCAGCAGAGACCGTGGGACTAGCGGGAGGAGCGGCTCCTACAATGAGCAGTTCTTC
>many|TRBJ2-2|NA|16|TRBV11-2
CASSLGLGLYTGELFF
TGTGCCAGCAGCTTAGGGCTAGGGTTGTACACCGGGGAGCTGTTTTTT
>few|TRBJ2-7|TRBD2|14|TRBV28
CASSNGGGFYEQYF
TGTGCCAGCAGTAACGGGGGGGGGTTCTACGAGCAGTACTTC
>NA|TRBJ2-7|TRBD1|14|TRBV20-1
CSARRDRGSYEQYF
TGCAGTGCTAGACGAGACAGGGGGTCCTACGAGCAGTACTTC
>many|TRBJ1-5|TRBD1|14|TRBV7-2
CASSRQGRNQPQHF
TGTGCCAGCAGCCGACAGGGCCGCAATCAGCCCCAGCATTTT
>many|TRBJ2-7|NA|16|TRBV20-1
CSARDPWGTMRDEQYF
TGCAGTGCTAGAGATCCCTGGGGTACCATGCGGGACGAGCAGTACTTC
>NA|TRBJ1-2|NA|12|TRBV29-1
CSVASRYYGYTF
TGCAGCGTTGCCTCAAGATACTATGGCTACACCTTC
>few|TRBJ2-1|TRBD2|16|TRBV5-1
CASSLFPGGGYNEQFF
TGCGCCAGCAGCTTGTTTCCCGGGGGGGGTTACAATGAGCAGTTCTTC
>NA|TRBJ1-2|NA|13|TRBV10-3
CAISGSLNYGYTF
TGTGCCATCAGTGGATCGCTCAACTATGGCTACACCTTC
>NA|TRBJ2-5|TRBD2|17|TRBV4-2
CASSQQASGGAGETQYF
TGTGCCAGCAGCCAACAAGCTAGCGGGGGGGCCGGGGAGACCCAGTACTTC
>few|TRBJ2-2|NA|14|TRBV6-9
CASSYDVSAGEPFF
TGTGCCAGCAGTTACGACGTGTCGGCCGGGGAGCCGTTTTTT
>many|TRBJ2-5|TRBD1|13|TRBV20-1
CSAKTGSWETQYF
TGCAGTGCTAAGACAGGGTCCTGGGAGACCCAGTACTTC
>many|TRBJ2-3|NA|15|TRBV7-2
CASSPAGTSTDTQYF
TGTGCCAGCAGCCCCGCGGGCACCAGCACAGATACGCAGTATTTT
>many|TRBJ2-1|TRBD2|17|TRBV30
CAFLPLAGEVAFNEQFF
TGTGCCTTCCTGCCGCTAGCGGGTGAAGTCGCTTTTAATGAGCAGTTCTTC
>NA|TRBJ1-4|TRBD1|16|TRBV7-9
CASSGPGQGWAEKLFF
TGTGCCAGCAGCGGGCCGGGACAGGGTTGGGCGGAAAAACTGTTTTTT
>NA|TRBJ1-5|NA|14|TRBV19
CASTPRRDGQPQHF
TGTGCCAGTACCCCAAGAAGGGACGGACAGCCCCAGCATTTT
>few|TRBJ2-1|TRBD2|16|TRBV20-1
CSAPGTSGRFYNEQFF
TGCAGTGCTCCAGGGACTAGCGGGAGGTTCTACAATGAGCAGTTCTTC
>many|TRBJ2-1|TRBD2|16|TRBV20-1
CSAGVLAGGRHNEQFF
TGCAGTGCCGGCGTCCTAGCGGGGGGACGGCACAATGAGCAGTTCTTC
>many|TRBJ2-7|TRBD1|14|TRBV6-1
CASSRGQGSDEQYF
TGTGCCAGCAGTCGCGGACAGGGGAGCGACGAGCAGTACTTC
>many|TRBJ1-3|NA|15|TRBV15
CATSISVYAGNTIYF
TGTGCCACCAGCATCTCGGTTTATGCTGGAAACACCATATATTTT
>many|TRBJ2-7|NA|12|TRBV28
CASSPLPVEQYF
TGTGCCAGCAGTCCCCTACCGGTCGAGCAGTACTTC
>many|TRBJ1-1|NA|14|TRBV29-1
CSGASWKMNTEAFF
TGCAGCGGGGCATCCTGGAAAATGAACACTGAAGCTTTCTTT
>few|TRBJ2-2|TRBD2|18|TRBV30
CAWSVPPRREAYTGELFF
TGTGCCTGGAGTGTACCCCCCCGGCGGGAGGCTTACACCGGGGAGCTGTTTTTT
>many|TRBJ1-3|NA|16|TRBV4-1
CASSQGTVHSGNTIYF
TGCGCCAGCAGCCAAGGGACGGTGCATTCTGGAAACACCATATATTTT
>many|TRBJ2-1|NA|16|TRBV3-1
CASSQDPVRGGNEQFF
TGTGCCAGCAGCCAAGATCCTGTAAGAGGCGGCAATGAGCAGTTCTTC
>NA|TRBJ1-1|NA|16|TRBV5-5
CASSLIRGERGTEAFF
TGTGCCAGCAGCTTGATTAGGGGGGAGAGAGGAACTGAAGCTTTCTTT
>many|TRBJ2-3|TRBD2|22|TRBV6-2/TRBV6-3
CASSYPTHFETSGGSGTDTQYF
TGTGCCAGCAGTTATCCCACCCACTTTGAGACTAGCGGGGGAAGTGGGACAGATACGCAGTATTTT
>many|TRBJ1-1|TRBD1|15|TRBV11-2
CASSQDRGGYTEAFF
TGTGCCAGCAGCCAAGACAGGGGAGGGTACACTGAAGCTTTCTTT
>many|TRBJ2-7|NA|13|TRBV6-2/TRBV6-3
CASSPVLEGEQYF
TGTGCCAGCAGCCCTGTCCTAGAAGGCGAGCAGTACTTC
>many|TRBJ1-2|TRBD1|16|TRBV6-1
CASSATPGQGVNGYTF
TGTGCCAGCAGTGCCACGCCGGGACAGGGCGTCAATGGCTACACCTTC
>many|TRBJ2-3|NA|12|TRBV11-2
CASSFEADTQYF
TGTGCCAGCAGCTTCGAGGCAGATACGCAGTATTTT
>NA|TRBJ2-3|TRBD2|16|TRBV6-2/TRBV6-3
CASSPLSAGGTDTQYF
TGTGCCAGCAGTCCTCTGTCTGCGGGAGGCACAGATACGCAGTATTTT
>NA|TRBJ1-1|NA|15|TRBV7-9
CASSSPTGMNTEAFF
TGTGCCAGCAGCTCACCCACAGGGATGAACACTGAAGCTTTCTTT
>NA|TRBJ2-1|NA|15|TRBV19
CASSIALSAYNEQFF
TGTGCCAGTAGTATAGCGTTAAGCGCCTACAATGAGCAGTTCTTC
>NA|TRBJ1-4|NA|16|TRBV5-1
CASSLVSGTTNEKLFF
TGCGCCAGCAGCTTGGTTTCAGGAACAACTAATGAAAAACTGTTTTTT
>NA|TRBJ2-1|TRBD2|15|TRBV19
CASTFSGSSYNEQFF
TGTGCCAGTACCTTTAGCGGGAGCTCCTACAATGAGCAGTTCTTC
>NA|TRBJ2-5|NA|15|TRBV2
CASSEDGAGMETQYF
TGTGCCAGCAGTGAAGATGGGGCGGGGATGGAGACCCAGTACTTC
>NA|TRBJ2-7|NA|11|TRBV20-1
CSAYRAYEQYF
TGCAGTGCTTACCGGGCCTACGAGCAGTACTTC
>many|TRBJ1-1|NA|15|TRBV27
CASSSQGGLNTEAFF
TGTGCCAGCAGTTCTCAGGGAGGCCTGAACACTGAAGCTTTCTTT
>many|TRBJ2-3|NA|9|TRBV2
CASNKAQYF
TGTGCCAGCAACAAGGCGCAGTATTTT